This TCR beta chain was identified during a study of T cell responses to AZD1222 COVID-19 vaccine. This clone has only one observation. Measured with immunoSEQ multiplex PCR; TCRdb has only the in-frame clones, and not every one. The sample has 100,000 to 150,000 clones; around 90% are singletons. This TCR came from an adult in good health. This sample comprised peripheral blood, obtained on day 0 of AZD1222 vaccination.

The CDR3 here is CASSFVPLGTGELFF. The CDR3 nucleotides read TGTGCCAGCAGCTTCGTCCCGTTGGGCACCGGGGAGCTGTTTTTT. V usage is TRBV11-1 and J usage is TRBJ2-2, with D unresolved. Germline V gene sequence: CDR1 SGHAT, CDR2 FQDESV (reference sequence). Trimming took off 3 bases at V and 4 bases at J, with 12 bases between the two ends. The CDR3 loop spans 15 amino acids.